A single sample gave rise to the 6 T cell receptor beta chains below, sequenced in a study of a mutant IDH1 vaccine in newly diagnosed glioma. Time point indicated: week 35, safety follow-up. The investigators gave 300 ug of mutant IDH1 20-mer peptide in each vaccine dose, together with topical imiquimod. Generated by immunoSEQ multiplex PCR, the TCRdb table keeps only in-frame clones and is missing some. The profile shows around 41,000 clones, approximately 92% of them singletons. These receptors have no known antigen. Sample: PBMCs, taken from a glioma patient whose treatment included an IDH1 peptide vaccine. The source is a man aged 35 to 55 with glioma.

This chain links TRBV2 with TRBJ2-2; TRBD1 agrees at 9 bases. V lost 7 bases to trimming and J lost 4 bases; unmatched junction nucleotides: 1. This CDR3 has 13 amino acids. Per germline, CDR1 SNHLY and CDR2 FYNNEI. CDR3 in DNA: TGTGCCAGCAAGACAGGGGGCACCGGGGAGCTGTTTTTT. This encodes CASKTGGTGELFF. The variable domain in full, with the rest retrieved from reference TRBV2 and TRBJ2-2, is EPEVTQTPSHQVTQMGQEVILRCVPISNHLYFYWYRQILGQKVEFLVSFYNNEISEKSEIFDDQFSVERPDGSNFTLKIRSTKLEDSAMYFCASKTGGTGELFFGEGSRLTVL.

This clone was detected once. The chain recombines TRBV6-1 with TRBJ1-2, with 8 bases lining up with TRBD1. CDR1 and CDR2 from the germline V gene are MNHNS and SASEGT. The CDR3 loop spans 17 amino acids. V lost 3 bases and J lost 5; bases outside the gene matches: 14. The CDR3 nucleotides read TGTGCCAGCAGTGAGCCGGGACAGGCGGCGAAGATTTATGGCTACACCTTC. It codes for CASSEPGQAAKIYGYTF.

This sequence joins TRBV6-1 and TRBJ1-2, with D possibly matching TRBD1 (5 bases). Germline-derived CDR1 and CDR2 are MNHNS and SASEGT. Trimming removed 7 bases at V and 4 bases at J, with 16 bases between. The CDR3 consists of 14 residues. This CDR3 is CASTLPVGPYGYTF. CDR3 nucleotide sequence: TGTGCCAGCACTCTACCGGTGGGACCCTATGGCTACACCTTC.

This chain links TRBV7-8 with TRBJ2-7, with no clear D. Per germline, CDR1 SGHVS and CDR2 FQNEAQ. Trimming left V 0 bases short and J 4 bases short, with 13 bases between. The CDR3 runs 15 residues. CDR3 sequence: CASSLALTEHYEQYV. The DNA for the CDR3 is TGTGCCAGCAGCTTAGCGCTGACCGAACATTACGAGCAGTACGTC.

DNA of the CDR3: TGTGCCAGCAGCACGGGACAGAAGAACACTGAAGCTTTCTTT. Encoded protein: CASSTGQKNTEAFF. This chain connects TRBV7-9 to TRBJ1-1, with 7 bases matching TRBD1. This CDR3 is 14 amino acids long. Germline V CDR1 and CDR2: SEHNR, FQNEAQ (reference sequence). The J segment lost 1 base and the V segment lost 5 bases, leaving 4 bases of the junction unmatched.

The chain links TRBV5-5 to TRBJ2-7; perhaps TRBD1 as D (7 bases). Germline V gene lookup returns CDR1 SGHKS and CDR2 YYEKEE (reference sequence). V was clipped by 0 bases and J by 4 bases, with 14 bases between them. The CDR3 length is 15 residues. CDR3 nucleotides: TGTGCCAGCAGCTTGGTGGCAGGGGGGAGTTACGAGCAGTACGTC. It translates to CASSLVAGGSYEQYV.